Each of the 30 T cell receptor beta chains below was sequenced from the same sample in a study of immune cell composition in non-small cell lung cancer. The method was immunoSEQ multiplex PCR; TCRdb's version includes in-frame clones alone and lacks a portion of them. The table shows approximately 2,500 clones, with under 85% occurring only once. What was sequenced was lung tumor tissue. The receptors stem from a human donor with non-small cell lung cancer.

The CDR3 nucleotides read TGTGCCAGCAGTGAAGGACGGGGGGGCCTACTGTTCTTC. Translated, it gives CASSEGRGGLLFF. This chain links TRBV6-1 with TRBJ2-1, with 8 bases fitting TRBD2. Germline CDR1 is MNHNS and CDR2 is SASEGT. The V and J ends lost 1 base and 15 bases, in that order; junction bases with no gene match: 8. The CDR3 is made up of 13 amino acids.

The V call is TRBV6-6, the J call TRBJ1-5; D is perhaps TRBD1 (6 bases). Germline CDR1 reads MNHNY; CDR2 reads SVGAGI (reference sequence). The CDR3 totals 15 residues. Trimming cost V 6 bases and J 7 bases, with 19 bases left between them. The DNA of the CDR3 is TGTGCCAGCAGCCGCGGGGGGGGGCGCCGACAGCCCCAGCATTTT. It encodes CASSRGGGRRQPQHF.

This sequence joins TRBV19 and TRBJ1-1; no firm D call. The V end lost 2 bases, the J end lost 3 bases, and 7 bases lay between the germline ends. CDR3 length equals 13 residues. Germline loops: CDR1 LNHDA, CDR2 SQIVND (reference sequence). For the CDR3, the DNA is TGTGCCAGTAGTATAACCCGCGACACTGAAGCTTTCTTT. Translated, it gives CASSITRDTEAFF.

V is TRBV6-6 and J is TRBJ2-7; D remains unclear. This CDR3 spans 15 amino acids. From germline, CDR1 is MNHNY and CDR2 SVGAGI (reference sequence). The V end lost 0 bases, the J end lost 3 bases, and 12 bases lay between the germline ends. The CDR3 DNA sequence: TGTGCCAGCAGTTACTCTTCCGGTACCATCTACGAGCAGTACTTC. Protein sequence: CASSYSSGTIYEQYF.

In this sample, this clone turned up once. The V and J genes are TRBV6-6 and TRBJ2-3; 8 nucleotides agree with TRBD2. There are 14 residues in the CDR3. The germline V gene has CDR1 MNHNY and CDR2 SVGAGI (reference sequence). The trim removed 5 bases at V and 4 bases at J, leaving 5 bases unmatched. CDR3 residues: CASSIAGLADTQYF. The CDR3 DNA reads TGTGCCAGCAGTATAGCGGGACTCGCAGATACGCAGTATTTT.

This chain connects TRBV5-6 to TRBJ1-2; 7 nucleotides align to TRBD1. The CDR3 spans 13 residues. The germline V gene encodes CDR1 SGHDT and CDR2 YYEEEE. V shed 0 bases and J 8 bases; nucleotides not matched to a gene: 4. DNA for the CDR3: TGTGCCAGCAGCTTGGACCAGGGGGAAGGCTACACCTTC. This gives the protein CASSLDQGEGYTF. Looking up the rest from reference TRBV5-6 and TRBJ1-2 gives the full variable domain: DAGVTQSPTHLIKTRGQQVTLRCSPKSGHDTVSWYQQALGQGPQFIFQYYEEEERQRGNFPDRFSGHQFPNYSSELNVNALLLGDSALYLCASSLDQGEGYTFGSGTRLTVV.

CDR3 in DNA: TGTGCCAGCAGCTTCTATATCAGGGGCTCCTCGGGAAACACCATATATTTT. Amino acids: CASSFYIRGSSGNTIYF. The chain is built from TRBV7-8 and TRBJ1-3, with D possibly being TRBD1 (6 bases). Germline V gene sequence: CDR1 SGHVS, CDR2 FQNEAQ. The V end was cut by 3 bases, the J end by 4 bases, with 19 bases between. This CDR3 is built from 17 residues.

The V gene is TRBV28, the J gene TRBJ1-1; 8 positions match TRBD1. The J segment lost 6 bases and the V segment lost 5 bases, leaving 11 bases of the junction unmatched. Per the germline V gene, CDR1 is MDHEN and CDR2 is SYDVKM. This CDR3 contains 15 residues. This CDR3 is CASSRRSGGAAEAFF. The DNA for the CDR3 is TGTGCCAGCAGTAGGCGATCAGGGGGCGCGGCTGAAGCTTTCTTT.

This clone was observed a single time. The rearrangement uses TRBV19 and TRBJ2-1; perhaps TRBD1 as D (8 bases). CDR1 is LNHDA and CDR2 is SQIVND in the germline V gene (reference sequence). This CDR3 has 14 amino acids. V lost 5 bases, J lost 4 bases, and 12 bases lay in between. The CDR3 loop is CASSGGDRYNEQFF. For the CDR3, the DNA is TGTGCCAGTAGTGGGGGGGACAGGTACAATGAGCAGTTCTTC.

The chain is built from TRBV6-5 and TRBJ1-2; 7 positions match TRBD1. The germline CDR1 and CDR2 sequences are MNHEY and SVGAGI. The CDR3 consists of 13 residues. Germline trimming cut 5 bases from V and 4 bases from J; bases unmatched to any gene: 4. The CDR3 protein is CASSLQGGYGYTF. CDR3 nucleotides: TGTGCCAGCAGTCTTCAGGGGGGCTATGGCTACACCTTC.

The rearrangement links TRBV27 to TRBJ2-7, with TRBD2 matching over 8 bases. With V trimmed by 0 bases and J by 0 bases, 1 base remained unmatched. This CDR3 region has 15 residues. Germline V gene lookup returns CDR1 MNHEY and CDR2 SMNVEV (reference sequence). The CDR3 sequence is CASSLSSGSSYEQYF. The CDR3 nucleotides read TGTGCCAGCAGTTTATCAAGCGGGAGCTCCTACGAGCAGTACTTC.

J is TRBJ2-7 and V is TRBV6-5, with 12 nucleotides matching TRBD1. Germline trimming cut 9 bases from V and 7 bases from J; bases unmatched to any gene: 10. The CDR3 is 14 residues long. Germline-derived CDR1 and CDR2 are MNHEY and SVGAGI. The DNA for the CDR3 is TGTGCCAGTATCAAGGGACAGGGGGCGTGGGAGCAGTACTTC. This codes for CASIKGQGAWEQYF.

The CDR3 region is CASSGGAGQPQHF. The DNA of the CDR3 is TGTGCCAGCAGTGGCGGGGCCGGTCAGCCCCAGCATTTT. The chain couples TRBV25-1 to TRBJ1-5; TRBD1 might be the D (5 bases). Germline V gene sequence: CDR1 MGHDK, CDR2 SYGVNS. V was shortened by 4 bases and J by 6 bases, with 10 bases between the two germline ends. The CDR3 is 13 amino acids.

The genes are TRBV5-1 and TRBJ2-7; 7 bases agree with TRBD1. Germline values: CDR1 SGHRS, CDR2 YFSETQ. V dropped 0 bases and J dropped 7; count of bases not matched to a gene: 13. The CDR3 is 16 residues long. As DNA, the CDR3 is TGCGCCAGCAGCTTGGGGGCGACAGGGCCCTTGGAGGAGCAGTACTTC. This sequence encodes CASSLGATGPLEEQYF.

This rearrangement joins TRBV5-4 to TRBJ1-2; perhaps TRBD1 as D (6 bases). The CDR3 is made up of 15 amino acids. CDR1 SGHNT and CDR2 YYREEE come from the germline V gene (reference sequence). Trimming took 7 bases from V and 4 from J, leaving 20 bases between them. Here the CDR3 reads CASGFQQGYGYGYTF. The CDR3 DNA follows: TGTGCCAGCGGGTTTCAACAGGGATATGGCTATGGCTACACCTTC.

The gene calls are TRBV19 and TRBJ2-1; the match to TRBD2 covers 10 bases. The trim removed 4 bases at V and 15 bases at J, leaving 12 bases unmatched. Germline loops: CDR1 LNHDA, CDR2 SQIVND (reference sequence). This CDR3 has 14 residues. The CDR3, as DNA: TGTGCCAGTAGTACCCTAGCGGGGGCCCCGCACGCGTTCTTC. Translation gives CASSTLAGAPHAFF.

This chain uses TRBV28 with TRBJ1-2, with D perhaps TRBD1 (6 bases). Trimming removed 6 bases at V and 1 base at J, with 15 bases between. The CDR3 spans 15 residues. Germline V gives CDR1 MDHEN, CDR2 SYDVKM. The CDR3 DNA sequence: TGTGCCAGCAGCCAAAGGGTCAGGGGTAACTATGGCTACACCTTC. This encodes CASSQRVRGNYGYTF.

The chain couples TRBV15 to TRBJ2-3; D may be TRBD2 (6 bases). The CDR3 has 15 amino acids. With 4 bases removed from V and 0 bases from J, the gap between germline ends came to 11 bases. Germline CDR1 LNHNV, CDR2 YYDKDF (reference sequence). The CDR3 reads CATSKGAGSTDTQYF. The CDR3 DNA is TGTGCCACCAGCAAAGGGGCGGGGAGCACAGATACGCAGTATTTT.

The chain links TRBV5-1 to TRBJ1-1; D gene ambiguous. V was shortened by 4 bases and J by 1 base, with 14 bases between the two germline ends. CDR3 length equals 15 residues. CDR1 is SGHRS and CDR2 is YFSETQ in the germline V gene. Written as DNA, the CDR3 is TGCGCCAGCAGCCCCCAGATACTAAAGAACACTGAAGCTTTCTTT. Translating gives CASSPQILKNTEAFF.

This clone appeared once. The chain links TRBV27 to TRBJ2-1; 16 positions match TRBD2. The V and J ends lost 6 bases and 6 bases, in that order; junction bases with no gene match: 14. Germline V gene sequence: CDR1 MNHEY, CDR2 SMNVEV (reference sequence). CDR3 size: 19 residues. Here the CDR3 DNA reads TGTGCCAGCAGCCGGGGACTAGCGGGAGGGCCTCAGGGAATCAATGAGCAGTTCTTC. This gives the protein CASSRGLAGGPQGINEQFF.

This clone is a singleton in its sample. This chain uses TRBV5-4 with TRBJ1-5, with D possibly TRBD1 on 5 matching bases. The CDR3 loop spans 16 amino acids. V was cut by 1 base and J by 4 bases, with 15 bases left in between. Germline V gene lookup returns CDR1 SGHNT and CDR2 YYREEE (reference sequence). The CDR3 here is CASSLHSGGANQPQHF. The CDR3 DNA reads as TGTGCCAGCAGCTTGCATTCCGGGGGAGCGAATCAGCCCCAGCATTTT.

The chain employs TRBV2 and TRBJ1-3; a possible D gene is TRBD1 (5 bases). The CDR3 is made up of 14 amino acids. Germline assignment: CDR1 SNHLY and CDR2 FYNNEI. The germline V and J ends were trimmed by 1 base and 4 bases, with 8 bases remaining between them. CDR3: CASSEGGKGNTIYF. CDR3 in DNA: TGTGCCAGCAGTGAAGGGGGCAAGGGAAACACCATATATTTT.

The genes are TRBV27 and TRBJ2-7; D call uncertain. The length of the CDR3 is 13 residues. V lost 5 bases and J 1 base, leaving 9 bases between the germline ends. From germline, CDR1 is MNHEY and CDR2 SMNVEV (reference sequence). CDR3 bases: TGTGCCAGCAGTCCACCGGGTTCCTACGAGCAGTACTTC. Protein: CASSPPGSYEQYF.

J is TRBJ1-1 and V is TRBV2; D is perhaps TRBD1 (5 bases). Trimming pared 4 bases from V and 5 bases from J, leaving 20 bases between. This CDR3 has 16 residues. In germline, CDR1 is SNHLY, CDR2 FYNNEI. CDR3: CASSVKGAVGSTEAFF. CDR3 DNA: TGTGCCAGCAGTGTTAAAGGGGCAGTGGGTAGTACTGAAGCTTTCTTT.

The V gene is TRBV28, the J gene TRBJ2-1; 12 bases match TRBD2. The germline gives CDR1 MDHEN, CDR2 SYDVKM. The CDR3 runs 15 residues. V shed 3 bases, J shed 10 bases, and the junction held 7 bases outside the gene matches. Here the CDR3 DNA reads TGTGCCAGCAGTTTTTCTAGCGGGAGGGCCTGGGAGCAGTTCTTC. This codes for CASSFSSGRAWEQFF.

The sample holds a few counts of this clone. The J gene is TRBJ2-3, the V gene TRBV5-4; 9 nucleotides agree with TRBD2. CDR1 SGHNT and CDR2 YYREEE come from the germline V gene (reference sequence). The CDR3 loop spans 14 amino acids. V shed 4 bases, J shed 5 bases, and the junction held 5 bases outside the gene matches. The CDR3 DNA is TGTGCCAGCAGCCGCGGGGGGGCCGAAGATACGCAGTATTTT. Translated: CASSRGGAEDTQYF.

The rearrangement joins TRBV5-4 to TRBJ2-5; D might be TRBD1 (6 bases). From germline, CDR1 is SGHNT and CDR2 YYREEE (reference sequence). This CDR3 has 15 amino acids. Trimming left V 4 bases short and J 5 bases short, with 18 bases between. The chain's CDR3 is CASSTPTGTRETQYF. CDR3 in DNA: TGTGCCAGCAGCACGCCTACGGGGACAAGGGAGACCCAGTACTTC.

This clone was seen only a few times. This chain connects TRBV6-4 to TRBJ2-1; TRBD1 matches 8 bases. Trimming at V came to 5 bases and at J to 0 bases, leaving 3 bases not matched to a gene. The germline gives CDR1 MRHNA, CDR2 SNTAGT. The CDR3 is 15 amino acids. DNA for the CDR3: TGTGCCAGCAGTCGACAGGGGAGCTCCTACAATGAGCAGTTCTTC. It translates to CASSRQGSSYNEQFF.

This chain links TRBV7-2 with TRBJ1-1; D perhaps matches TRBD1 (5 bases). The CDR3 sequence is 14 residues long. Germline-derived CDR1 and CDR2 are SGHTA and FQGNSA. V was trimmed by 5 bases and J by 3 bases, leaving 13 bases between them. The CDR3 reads CASSRRGGYTEAFF. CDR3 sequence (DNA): TGTGCCAGCAGCCGCCGGGGGGGTTACACTGAAGCTTTCTTT.

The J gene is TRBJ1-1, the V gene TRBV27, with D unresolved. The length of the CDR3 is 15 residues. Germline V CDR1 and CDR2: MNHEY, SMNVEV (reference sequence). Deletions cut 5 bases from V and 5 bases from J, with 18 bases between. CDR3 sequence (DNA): TGTGCCAGCAGTCCGACGACATCTAAAAGGACTGAAGCTTTCTTT. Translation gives CASSPTTSKRTEAFF.